Following are 28 T cell receptor beta chains from one sample sequenced in a study of blood T cell repertoires in COVID-19. TCRdb's copy holds only in-frame clones and misses some; the assay was immunoSEQ multiplex PCR. The sample yields 90,000 to 100,000 clones, roughly nine tenths seen once. Sequenced material: peripheral blood. All receptors derive from a man aged 50 to 60 with COVID-19, enrolled during active disease.

This chain connects TRBV5-5 to TRBJ1-6; unclear D gene. There are 14 residues in the CDR3. CDR1 is SGHKS and CDR2 is YYEKEE in the germline V gene (reference sequence). V gave up 4 bases and J gave up 6 bases, with 11 bases separating them. CDR3 sequence: CASSPRVTNSPLHF. CDR3 sequence (DNA): TGTGCCAGCAGCCCCCGGGTCACTAATTCACCCCTCCACTTT.

The chain couples TRBV11-2 to TRBJ1-1; D is perhaps TRBD1 (6 bases). The germline V gene has CDR1 SGHAT and CDR2 FQNNGV. CDR3 length: 15 amino acids. The ends were cut back, 2 bases at V and 3 bases at J, with 13 bases in the middle. The CDR3 protein is CASSLQQGGYTEAFF. CDR3 nucleotides: TGTGCCAGCAGCTTACAACAGGGCGGGTACACTGAAGCTTTCTTT. The whole variable domain, filled in from reference TRBV11-2 and TRBJ1-1, reads EAGVAQSPRYKIIEKRQSVAFWCNPISGHATLYWYQQILGQGPKLLIQFQNNGVVDDSQLPKDRFSAERLKGVDSTLKIQPAKLEDSAVYLCASSLQQGGYTEAFFGQGTRLTVV.

Written as DNA, the CDR3 is TGTGCCATCAGGGGGACAGGCTCGAACACTGAAGCTTTCTTT. The encoded protein is CAIRGTGSNTEAFF. This chain links TRBV10-3 with TRBJ1-1, with 8 nucleotides matching TRBD1. Germline V gene sequence: CDR1 ENHRY, CDR2 SYGVKD. Germline trimming cut 6 bases from V and 1 base from J; bases unmatched to any gene: 4. This CDR3 region has 14 residues.

The chain employs TRBV16 and TRBJ2-5; D gene ambiguous. This CDR3 region has 14 residues. Germline assignment: CDR1 KGHSY and CDR2 FQNENV. Between the trimmed V and J ends, which lost 0 bases and 1 base, there was a span of 6 bases. CDR3 loop: CASSQSTSQETQYF. Written as DNA, the CDR3 is TGTGCCAGCAGCCAATCCACTTCCCAAGAGACCCAGTACTTC.

The chain uses TRBV11-3 and TRBJ2-2; 8 positions match TRBD1. V shed 6 bases, J shed 8 bases, and the junction held 8 bases outside the gene matches. Per the germline V gene, CDR1 is SGHNT and CDR2 is YENEEA. This CDR3 has 14 amino acids. This CDR3 reads CASSGQGQSGELFF. In nucleotides, the CDR3 is TGTGCCAGCAGTGGACAGGGTCAATCAGGGGAGCTGTTTTTT.

This chain links TRBV19 with TRBJ2-7; 10 bases are a match to TRBD1. Germline CDR1 LNHDA, CDR2 SQIVND (reference sequence). The ends lost 10 bases at V and 4 bases at J; junction bases unmatched: 13. The CDR3 sequence is 15 residues long. The CDR3 DNA reads as TGTGCCACCAGTATGGGACAGGGGCTTTCGTACGAGCAGTACTTC. This sequence encodes CATSMGQGLSYEQYF.

The gene calls are TRBV2 and TRBJ1-2; 7 positions agree with TRBD1. The CDR3 totals 15 residues. The germline V gene has CDR1 SNHLY and CDR2 FYNNEI. After removal of 2 bases from V and 0 bases from J, the junction contained 3 bases not matched to a gene. The CDR3 reads CASSELGTANYGYTF. The CDR3 DNA follows: TGTGCCAGCAGTGAACTAGGGACAGCTAACTATGGCTACACCTTC.

The chain carries TRBV6-5 and TRBJ2-4, with D possibly TRBD1 on 7 matching bases. The ends were cut back, 6 bases at V and 4 bases at J, with 10 bases in the middle. Germline values: CDR1 MNHEY, CDR2 SVGAGI. CDR3 size: 13 residues. This chain's CDR3 is CASRGGQKNIQYF. Here the CDR3 DNA reads TGTGCCAGCAGGGGGGGACAGAAAAACATTCAGTACTTC.

The chain joins TRBV4-2 to TRBJ2-5; D call uncertain. Trimming left V 0 bases short and J 0 bases short, with 5 bases between. Germline CDR1 is LGHNA and CDR2 is YNFKEQ. This CDR3 is built from 14 residues. In nucleotides, the CDR3 is TGTGCCAGCAGCCAAGATTCCTACCAAGAGACCCAGTACTTC. The encoded protein is CASSQDSYQETQYF.

V and J are TRBV5-4 and TRBJ2-2; 9 nucleotides agree with TRBD1. With 4 bases clipped from V and 1 base from J, the junction kept 5 bases outside the gene matches. Germline V lookup: CDR1 SGHNT, CDR2 YYREEE (reference sequence). This CDR3 has 16 amino acids. CDR3 sequence (DNA): TGTGCCAGCAGCCTGGGACAGGGATTGAACACCGGGGAGCTGTTTTTT. Its protein is CASSLGQGLNTGELFF.

This chain's CDR3 is CASSLVTSGFFWELFF. The DNA for the CDR3 is TGTGCCAGCAGCTTAGTGACTAGCGGTTTTTTTTGGGAGCTGTTTTTT. The chain has TRBV11-2 and TRBJ2-2; 9 nucleotides line up with TRBD2. This CDR3 is built from 16 residues. The V gene end was trimmed by 1 base and the J gene end by 9 bases; junction bases not matched to a gene: 9. Germline CDR1 is SGHAT and CDR2 is FQNNGV.

The V gene is TRBV6-2 or TRBV6-3, the J gene TRBJ1-5, with D possibly matching TRBD1 (6 bases). CDR1 is MNHEY and CDR2 is SVGEGT in the germline V gene. CDR3 length: 15 residues. The V gene lost 4 bases and the J gene lost 4 bases, with 14 bases spanning the gap. The CDR3 DNA is TGTGCCAGCAGTTCACAGGGTCCGGGGAATCAGCCCCAGCATTTT. Translation: CASSSQGPGNQPQHF.

This rearrangement joins TRBV5-1 to TRBJ2-3; D perhaps matches TRBD2 (6 bases). The germline CDR1 and CDR2 sequences are SGHRS and YFSETQ. There are 15 residues in the CDR3. Trimming shortened V by 1 base and J by 1 base, and 10 bases separated the two germline ends. The CDR3: CASSLLASGTDTQYF. The DNA of the CDR3 is TGCGCCAGCAGCTTGTTGGCTAGCGGCACAGATACGCAGTATTTT.

The chain is built from TRBV6-5 and TRBJ2-7; possible D gene TRBD1, 6 bases. The CDR3 is 14 amino acids. V was pared by 7 bases and J by 2 bases, with 15 bases between. Germline CDR1 and CDR2: MNHEY and SVGAGI. CDR3 nucleotide sequence: TGTGCCAGCACCGCACAGGGCGGTCCCTACGAGCAGTACTTC. It translates to CASTAQGGPYEQYF.

The chain carries TRBV9 and TRBJ1-6; D not resolved. CDR3 size: 17 residues. V was trimmed by 0 bases and J by 4 bases, leaving 14 bases between them. Looked up from germline, CDR1 is SGDLS and CDR2 is YYNGEE. CDR3 coding DNA: TGTGCCAGCAGCGTAGCAGACGTAGGACTTTATAATTCACCCCTCCACTTT. It yields the protein CASSVADVGLYNSPLHF. The variable domain in full, completed from reference TRBV9 and TRBJ1-6, reads DSGVTQTPKHLITATGQRVTLRCSPRSGDLSVYWYQQSLDQGLQFLIQYYNGEERAKGNILERFSAQQFPDLHSELNLSSLELGDSALYFCASSVADVGLYNSPLHFGNGTRLTVT.

V gene TRBV19 combines with J gene TRBJ1-5; D possibly corresponds to TRBD1 (5 bases). CDR1 is LNHDA, CDR2 SQIVND, per germline (reference sequence). This CDR3 contains 14 residues. V dropped 6 bases and J dropped 4 bases, with 13 bases sitting between them. The CDR3 protein is CASRADSTNQPQHF. In nucleotides, the CDR3 is TGTGCCAGTAGGGCAGACAGCACTAATCAGCCCCAGCATTTT.

This chain connects TRBV6-2 or TRBV6-3 to TRBJ1-2; possible D gene TRBD1, 5 bases. CDR1 and CDR2 (germline): MNHEY, SVGEGT. V shed 6 bases and J shed 8 bases, with 22 bases lying between them. This CDR3 spans 15 amino acids. In DNA form, the CDR3 reads TGTGCCAGCAGCTCCCGAAGAGACAGTCCCTCGGGCTACACCTTC. Translation gives CASSSRRDSPSGYTF.

The CDR3 coding sequence is TGTGCCAGCAGCCCGGGGACAGGTCGCGATCAGCCCCAGCATTTT. Translation: CASSPGTGRDQPQHF. The chain links TRBV11-1 to TRBJ1-5; 8 bases line up with TRBD1. The CDR3 has 15 residues. Per germline, CDR1 SGHAT and CDR2 FQDESV (reference sequence). V gave up 5 bases and J gave up 5 bases; unmatched junction bases: 8.

The chain joins TRBV29-1 to TRBJ2-5, with a possible D match to TRBD2 (5 bases). Germline V gene lookup returns CDR1 SQVTM and CDR2 ANQGSEA. V was cut by 7 bases and J by 2 bases, with 14 bases left in between. The CDR3 has 13 residues. The CDR3 reads CSGSGRDQETQYF. DNA of the CDR3: TGCAGCGGGAGCGGACGGGATCAAGAGACCCAGTACTTC.

This rearrangement joins TRBV19 to TRBJ1-4; D unresolved. V lost 11 bases to trimming and J lost 9 bases, with 19 bases between them. This CDR3 has 13 amino acids. The V gene's germline CDR1 is LNHDA and CDR2 SQIVND (reference sequence). CDR3 coding DNA: TGTGCCTCCGGGGAGGTGAACAGTCAAAAACTGTTTTTT. Translation: CASGEVNSQKLFF. The full variable domain, rest sourced from reference TRBV19 and TRBJ1-4, is DGGITQSPKYLFRKEGQNVTLSCEQNLNHDAMYWYRQDPGQGLRLIYYSQIVNDFQKGDIAEGYSVSREKKESFPLTVTSAQKNPTAFYLCASGEVNSQKLFFGSGTQLSVL.

This clone was counted once. The J gene is TRBJ1-4, the V gene TRBV30; tentative D call: TRBD1 (5 bases). Trimming removed 5 bases at V and 7 bases at J, with 8 bases between. Germline V lookup: CDR1 GTSNPN, CDR2 SVGIG (reference sequence). The CDR3 is 11 amino acids. CDR3 residues: CAWGASEKLFF. Written as DNA, the CDR3 is TGTGCCTGGGGGGCCAGTGAAAAACTGTTTTTT.

This clone was recorded once. The J gene is TRBJ2-1, the V gene TRBV27; 13 bases align to TRBD2. This CDR3 is built from 15 residues. Trimming cost V 5 bases and J 9 bases; bases outside gene matches: 7. In germline, CDR1 is MNHEY, CDR2 SMNVEV (reference sequence). The CDR3: CASSPGLAGAGEQFF. CDR3 in DNA: TGTGCCAGCAGTCCCGGACTAGCGGGGGCGGGTGAGCAGTTCTTC.

Written as DNA, the CDR3 is TGTGCCAGCAAAAAGGGCGGGGGCTCCTACAATGAGCAGTTCTTC. It translates to CASKKGGGSYNEQFF. The rearrangement joins TRBV28 to TRBJ2-1; 7 nucleotides align to TRBD2. Germline CDR1 reads MDHEN; CDR2 reads SYDVKM. Trimming removed 7 bases from V and 0 bases from J; junction bases left unmatched: 6. The CDR3 length is 15 residues.

The chain joins TRBV7-2 to TRBJ2-2, with 8 bases aligning to TRBD1. V lost 8 bases and J lost 9; bases outside the gene matches: 14. There are 15 residues in the CDR3. Germline loops: CDR1 SGHTA, CDR2 FQGNSA. CDR3 sequence reads: CASVKGQGVLRELFF. The CDR3 nucleotides read TGTGCCAGCGTCAAAGGACAGGGCGTCCTTAGGGAGCTGTTTTTT.

The genes are TRBV24-1 and TRBJ2-7, with D maybe TRBD1 (5 bases). V lost 2 bases and J 5 bases, leaving 9 bases between the germline ends. CDR3 size: 13 residues. Germline V CDR1 and CDR2: KGHDR, SFDVKD. This CDR3 is CATSDYTGDEQYF. CDR3 in DNA: TGTGCCACCAGTGATTATACAGGAGACGAGCAGTACTTC.

The chain uses TRBV5-1 and TRBJ2-5, with D perhaps TRBD1 (6 bases). The CDR3 has 14 residues. Germline assignment: CDR1 SGHRS and CDR2 YFSETQ. The V end lost 4 bases, the J end lost 2 bases, and 12 bases lay between the germline ends. CDR3 nucleotide sequence: TGCGCCAGCAGCCCCTCGGACAGTCAAGAGACCCAGTACTTC. Amino acids: CASSPSDSQETQYF.

This sequence joins TRBV27 and TRBJ1-5, with D uncertain. This CDR3 region has 13 residues. Trimming shortened V by 5 bases and J by 5 bases, and 10 bases separated the two germline ends. Germline V gives CDR1 MNHEY, CDR2 SMNVEV (reference sequence). The CDR3 is CASSNGLYQPQHF. CDR3 in DNA: TGTGCCAGCAGTAATGGACTCTATCAGCCCCAGCATTTT.

The rearrangement uses TRBV7-9 and TRBJ1-3; no reliable D call. Trimming pared 0 bases from V and 0 bases from J, leaving 12 bases between. This CDR3 region has 17 residues. CDR1 and CDR2 from the germline V gene are SEHNR and FQNEAQ (reference sequence). This CDR3 is CASSLAAEPSSGNTIYF. In DNA form, the CDR3 reads TGTGCCAGCAGCTTAGCGGCGGAACCGAGCTCTGGAAACACCATATATTTT.